This record covers a single T cell receptor beta chain. No antigen is known for it. The data were obtained in a study of cytomegalovirus exposure and HLA in healthy donors. Study summary: HLA-typed donors were the source of around 77 million unique TCRs held in an early data release.

Study-level results: A likely sequencing artifact accounted for one observed cluster of highly shared sequence variants. HLA restriction was apparent for most CMV-associated TCR beta chains in a later analysis. Excluded: some indistinguishable V segments such as TRBV6-2 and TRBV6-3.

Trimming at V came to 6 bases and at J to 9 bases, leaving 2 bases not matched to a gene. The V gene's germline CDR1 is DFQATT and CDR2 SNEGSKA (reference sequence). The CDR3 totals 10 residues. Vbeta (60) and Jbeta (13) primers were used in the PCR. Produced via immunoSEQ multiplex PCR; TCRdb's table is partial and in-frame only. The table has roughly 180,000 clones, about four fifths seen once; the top ten hold around 0.96%. J is TRBJ1-1 and V is TRBV20-1; 9 bases fit TRBD1. This receptor was taken from a young man in good health and CMV-seronegative. The sequenced sample was PBMCs. CDR3 residues: CSAGTGKAFF. For the CDR3, the DNA is TGCAGTGCCGGGACAGGGAAAGCTTTCTTT.